This is a list of T cell receptor beta chains from one sample in a study of shared clonotypes between healthy human individuals. The assay was immunoSEQ multiplex PCR, and TCRdb's table has in-frame clones only and misses some. The sample has hundreds of thousands of clones, around two thirds seen once. Input material: memory CD4+ T cells sorted from blood. Receptor source: a woman aged 25 to 39 in good health. CDR3s include the opening cysteine and the closing phenylalanine or tryptophan. The order of the fields is V gene, clone size, J gene, D gene, CDR3 protein, CDR3 DNA. The D gene is left open where the match is weak. The listing skips clone size in some rows; elsewhere it reads once, few, many or a size class.

TRBV20-1,NA,TRBJ2-7,NA,CSAVDGDEQYF,TGCAGTGCGGTCGACGGAGACGAGCAGTACTTC
TRBV19,NA,TRBJ2-3,NA,CASSIQQSTDTQYF,TGTGCCAGTAGTATCCAACAGAGCACAGATACGCAGTATTTT
TRBV30,NA,TRBJ2-1,TRBD2,CAWSVIGGDYNEQFF,TGTGCCTGGAGTGTAATCGGGGGGGATTACAATGAGCAGTTCTTC
TRBV2,NA,TRBJ2-1,NA,CASSIERVEQFF,TGTGCCAGCAGTATAGAACGGGTTGAGCAGTTCTTC
TRBV11-1,NA,TRBJ1-1,NA,CASSLGENTEAFF,TGTGCCAGCAGCTTAGGGGAGAACACTGAAGCTTTCTTT
TRBV5-1,NA,TRBJ2-4,TRBD2,CASSGGLAGVADIQYF,TGCGCCAGCAGCGGCGGACTAGCGGGAGTTGCGGACATTCAGTACTTC
TRBV11-2,NA,TRBJ2-7,NA,CASSSLNEQYF,TGTGCCAGCAGCTCCCTAAACGAGCAGTACTTC
TRBV6-6,NA,TRBJ2-7,NA,CASSRDHSGEQYF,TGTGCCAGCAGCAGGGACCACTCGGGGGAGCAGTACTTC
TRBV19,NA,TRBJ2-1,NA,CASSISTLSNEQFF,TGTGCCAGTAGTATATCCACTTTATCCAATGAGCAGTTCTTC
TRBV5-1,NA,TRBJ2-2,NA,CASSPGPGELFF,TGCGCCAGCAGCCCCGGCCCCGGGGAGCTGTTTTTT
TRBV2,NA,TRBJ2-5,NA,CASSAGWETQYF,TGTGCCAGCAGTGCAGGGTGGGAGACCCAGTACTTC
TRBV6-1,NA,TRBJ2-1,NA,CASSVAPLVDEQFF,TGTGCCAGCAGTGTAGCCCCCCTGGTAGATGAGCAGTTCTTC
TRBV5-1,NA,TRBJ2-3,TRBD1,CASSGDRGWTDTQYF,TGCGCCAGCAGCGGGGACAGGGGGTGGACAGATACGCAGTATTTT
TRBV9,NA,TRBJ2-1,TRBD1,CASSAIPGQGRNEQFF,TGTGCCAGCAGCGCAATCCCGGGACAGGGGAGGAATGAGCAGTTCTTC
TRBV10-1,NA,TRBJ2-3,NA,CASSGGSGTDTQYF,TGCGCCAGCAGTGGAGGGTCTGGCACAGATACGCAGTATTTT
TRBV28,NA,TRBJ1-2,NA,CANKAPGVDGYTF,TGTGCCAACAAGGCCCCGGGGGTAGATGGCTACACCTTC
TRBV14,NA,TRBJ2-1,NA,CASSPHYVPRQFF,TGTGCCAGCAGCCCCCACTACGTTCCCCGTCAGTTCTTC
TRBV27,NA,TRBJ2-3,NA,CASPRRDTQYF,TGTGCCAGCCCCCGGCGCGATACGCAGTATTTT
TRBV5-1,NA,TRBJ1-4,TRBD1,CASSLGQGSEKLFF,TGCGCCAGCAGCTTGGGACAGGGGAGTGAAAAACTGTTTTTT
TRBV2,many,TRBJ1-5,TRBD1,CASSNEGQGLLPQHF,TGTGCCAGCAGTAACGAAGGACAGGGCCTATTGCCCCAGCATTTT
TRBV25-1,few,TRBJ1-5,NA,CASSGVGSGQPQHF,TGTGCCAGCAGCGGTGTAGGGTCCGGACAGCCCCAGCATTTT
TRBV28,NA,TRBJ2-3,TRBD2,CASRSPVAGATMGTQYF,TGTGCCAGCAGGTCGCCGGTTGCGGGAGCCACTATGGGTACGCAGTATTTT
TRBV30,few,TRBJ1-2,TRBD1,CAWRDRADGYTF,TGTGCCTGGAGGGACAGGGCTGATGGCTACACCTTC
TRBV19,NA,TRBJ2-3,NA,CASSMRGRSTDTQYF,TGTGCCAGTAGTATGCGAGGGAGAAGCACAGATACGCAGTATTTT
TRBV7-9,NA,TRBJ1-1,NA,CASSTTGNTEAFF,TGTGCCAGCAGCACTACAGGGAACACTGAAGCTTTCTTT
TRBV18,NA,TRBJ1-1,NA,CASSPSRDSEAFF,TGTGCCAGCTCACCTTCCCGCGACAGTGAAGCTTTCTTT
TRBV6-1,NA,TRBJ2-5,NA,CASSGTSQETQYF,TGTGCCAGCAGTGGGACATCCCAAGAGACCCAGTACTTC
TRBV6-6,NA,TRBJ2-3,NA,CASRQLLLSSTDTQYF,TGTGCCAGCAGACAGCTCCTACTTTCTAGCACAGATACGCAGTATTTT
TRBV7-9,NA,TRBJ2-7,NA,CASSVRDQQYF,TGTGCCAGCAGCGTTAGGGACCAGCAGTACTTC
TRBV11-2,NA,TRBJ1-4,NA,CASSPPRGELFF,TGTGCCAGCAGCCCCCCACGGGGAGAACTGTTTTTT
TRBV19,NA,TRBJ1-1,NA,CASKGLITEAFF,TGTGCCAGTAAGGGACTGATCACTGAAGCTTTCTTT
TRBV27,NA,TRBJ2-2,TRBD1,CASSGGQGARTGELFF,TGTGCCAGCAGTGGGGGACAGGGGGCGCGAACCGGGGAGCTGTTTTTT
TRBV4-2,NA,TRBJ2-2,NA,CASSQSPVVGGVITGELFF,TGTGCCAGCAGCCAAAGCCCCGTGGTAGGGGGAGTGATCACCGGGGAGCTGTTTTTT
TRBV6-5,once,TRBJ1-2,NA,CASSSLPPGYTF,TGTGCCAGCAGTTCCCTCCCGCCAGGCTACACCTTC
TRBV11-2,once,TRBJ2-7,TRBD1,CASRRPGQGVYEQYF,TGTGCCAGCAGGCGGCCGGGACAGGGGGTTTACGAGCAGTACTTC
TRBV9,NA,TRBJ2-1,NA,CASSVFEGGNEQFF,TGTGCCAGCAGCGTATTTGAGGGAGGCAATGAGCAGTTCTTC
TRBV15,NA,TRBJ2-1,TRBD2,CATSRVRLAGVNEQFF,TGTGCCACCAGCAGAGTAAGACTAGCGGGAGTCAATGAGCAGTTCTTC
TRBV7-2,NA,TRBJ2-7,TRBD1,CASSLGTGIEQYF,TGTGCCAGCAGCTTAGGGACAGGGATCGAGCAGTACTTC
TRBV2,NA,TRBJ2-2,NA,CASISDVGGELFF,TGTGCCAGCATCTCAGATGTGGGCGGGGAGCTGTTTTTT
TRBV30,NA,TRBJ2-7,TRBD1,CAWTGQGWNEQYF,TGTGCCTGGACTGGACAGGGGTGGAACGAGCAGTACTTC
TRBV5-6,NA,TRBJ2-7,NA,CASSPGQIYEQYF,TGTGCCAGCAGCCCAGGACAGATCTACGAGCAGTACTTC
TRBV12-5,NA,TRBJ2-1,NA,CASGFRAWAKPGAYNEQFF,TGTGCTAGTGGTTTTCGGGCATGGGCCAAACCTGGCGCCTACAATGAGCAGTTCTTC
TRBV5-6,NA,TRBJ2-7,NA,CASSSQGEQYF,TGTGCCAGCAGCTCACAGGGCGAGCAGTACTTC
TRBV5-6,few,TRBJ2-3,NA,CASSGLGGTDTQYF,TGTGCCAGCAGCGGGCTCGGGGGCACAGATACGCAGTATTTT
TRBV25-1,NA,TRBJ2-4,NA,CASSESGGAKNIQYF,TGTGCCAGCAGTGAATCAGGAGGGGCCAAAAACATTCAGTACTTC
TRBV30,NA,TRBJ2-7,TRBD2,CAWSVPSGSLIPIYEQYF,TGTGCCTGGAGTGTACCCAGCGGGAGCTTGATTCCAATCTACGAGCAGTACTTC
TRBV9,NA,TRBJ2-7,NA,CASSGYNSEQYF,TGTGCCAGCAGCGGCTATAACAGCGAGCAGTACTTC
TRBV2,NA,TRBJ1-4,NA,CASSGLLGGEEKLFF,TGTGCCAGCAGTGGCCTCCTCGGAGGGGAGGAAAAACTGTTTTTT
TRBV15,NA,TRBJ2-5,NA,CATSTQGTPQETQYF,TGTGCCACCAGCACCCAAGGGACGCCCCAAGAGACCCAGTACTTC
TRBV25-1,NA,TRBJ2-5,NA,CASSKRLDQETQYF,TGTGCCAGCAGTAAGCGACTAGACCAAGAGACCCAGTACTTC
TRBV5-1,NA,TRBJ2-2,NA,CASTMDANTGELFF,TGCGCCAGCACGATGGACGCCAACACCGGGGAGCTGTTTTTT
TRBV6-5,NA,TRBJ2-7,TRBD2,CASSYGTSLPYEQYF,TGTGCCAGCAGTTACGGGACTAGCCTTCCGTACGAGCAGTACTTC
TRBV2,NA,TRBJ1-5,NA,CASSRTGSGQPQHF,TGTGCCAGCAGCAGAACAGGGTCTGGCCAGCCCCAGCATTTT